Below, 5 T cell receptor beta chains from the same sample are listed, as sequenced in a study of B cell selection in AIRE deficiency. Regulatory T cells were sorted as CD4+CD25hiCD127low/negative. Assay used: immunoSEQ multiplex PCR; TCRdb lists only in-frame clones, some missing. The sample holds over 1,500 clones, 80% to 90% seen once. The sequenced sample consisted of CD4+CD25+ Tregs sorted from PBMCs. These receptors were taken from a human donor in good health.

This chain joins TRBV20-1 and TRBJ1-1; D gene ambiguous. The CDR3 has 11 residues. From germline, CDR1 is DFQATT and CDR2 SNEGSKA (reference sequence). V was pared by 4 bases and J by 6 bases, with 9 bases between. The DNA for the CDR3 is TGCAGTGCTAAGATCCAGGCTGAAGCTTTCTTT. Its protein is CSAKIQAEAFF.

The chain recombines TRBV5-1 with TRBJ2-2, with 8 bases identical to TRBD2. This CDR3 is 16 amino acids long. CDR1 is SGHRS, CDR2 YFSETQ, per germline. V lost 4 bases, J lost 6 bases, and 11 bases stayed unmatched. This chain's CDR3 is CASSTPDSGSSGELFF. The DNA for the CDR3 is TGCGCCAGCAGCACCCCGGACAGCGGGAGCTCCGGGGAGCTGTTTTTT.

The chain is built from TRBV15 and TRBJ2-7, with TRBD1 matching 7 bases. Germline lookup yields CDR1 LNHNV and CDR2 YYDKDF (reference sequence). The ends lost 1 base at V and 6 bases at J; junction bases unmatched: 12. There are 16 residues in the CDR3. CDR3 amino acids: CATSRGGQNTRVEQYF. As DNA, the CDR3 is TGTGCCACCAGCAGAGGGGGACAGAATACACGGGTCGAGCAGTACTTC.

CDR3 bases: TGTGCCAGCAGCGTAGCAGCGGCTAGCCAAGAGACCCAGTACTTC. This codes for CASSVAAASQETQYF. The J gene is TRBJ2-5, the V gene TRBV9; perhaps TRBD2 as D (5 bases). CDR3 length: 15 residues. CDR1 and CDR2 from the germline V gene are SGDLS and YYNGEE. V shed 0 bases and J shed 1 base, with 10 bases lying between them.

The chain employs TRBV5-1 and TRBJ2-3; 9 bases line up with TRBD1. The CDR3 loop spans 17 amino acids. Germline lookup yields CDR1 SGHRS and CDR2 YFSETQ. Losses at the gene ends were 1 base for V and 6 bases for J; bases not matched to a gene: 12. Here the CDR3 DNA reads TGCGCCAGCAGCTTGAGGTCCCCCGGACAGGGGATGGATACGCAGTATTTT. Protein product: CASSLRSPGQGMDTQYF.